This T cell receptor (beta chain) came from a study of blood T cell repertoires in COVID-19. Overall study: Samples of COVID-19 (acute and convalescent) were obtained from the United States, Italy and Spain. Sample material is recorded as cDNA or gDNA derived from T cells, B-cell-depleted T cells, or PBMCs.

Authors' methods: Estimation of nucleated cell counts relied on the amplification of reference gene primers. Assay: immunoSEQ multiplex PCR; the TCRdb copy retains only in-frame clones and omits some. V, J and clone size derive from that table, while D and trimming were established from the DNA sequence. The sample lists fewer than 45,000 clones, about 90% occurring once. Germline V lookup: CDR1 SGHRS, CDR2 YFSETQ. Trimming removed 4 bases at V and 3 bases at J, with 17 bases between. This CDR3 has 17 residues. Sequenced input: peripheral blood. The TCR was taken from an elderly man with active COVID-19. This chain uses TRBV5-1 with TRBJ1-6; D may be TRBD1 (5 bases). The DNA of the CDR3 is TGCGCCAGCAGCCCTCGACCCGACAGCTACTATAATTCACCCCTCCACTTT. This sequence encodes CASSPRPDSYYNSPLHF.